The rows below give T cell receptor beta chains drawn from one sample of a study of breast tumors, draining lymph nodes, adjacent tissues. MiXCR, run by TCRdb on the multiplex PCR reads, gives a single entry per CDR3 protein. The repertoire includes 150,000 to 200,000 distinct CDR3 sequences, roughly a third of them detected once, and roughly 4.5% sits in the top ten. The specimen was axillary lymph node tissue. The receptors here all came from a female donor with breast cancer. Some clones in this sample may be carry-over from other donors' samples. The CDR3 runs from the conserved cysteine through the conserved F or W. A D gene is named only where the DNA matches it firmly. A clone size is listed for some rows: how often the clone was seen (once, few, many), or a class if it is expanded.

j_call d_call v_call clone_size cdr3_nt cdr3_aa
TRBJ1-6 . TRBV12-3/TRBV12-4 . TGTGCCAGCAGTTTAGCGCAGGGGTTCGATGTGGGGCACTATAATTCACCCCTCCACTTT CASSLAQGFDVGHYNSPLHF
TRBJ2-3 . TRBV20-1 many TGCAGTGCTAGCGCTCTACTAGGAGGGAACACAGATACGCAGTATTTT CSASALLGGNTDTQYF
TRBJ2-5 TRBD1 TRBV5-5 many TGTGCCAGCAGCGATGACAGGGGCCTCGCGGGGACCCAGTACTTC CASSDDRGLAGTQYF
TRBJ2-1 . TRBV11-1 . TGTGCCAGCAGCTTAGAGAGACTAGGGGGGGGGCAGTTCTTC CASSLERLGGGQFF
TRBJ2-1 TRBD2 TRBV27 . TGTGCCAGTTACGGGACTAGCGGGGAGCCTCCCCATTGGAATGAGCAGTTCTTC CASYGTSGEPPHWNEQFF
TRBJ2-3 TRBD2 TRBV4-2 . TGTGCCAGCAGCCAAGGGGTAGCGGGGAACACAGATACGCAGTATTTT CASSQGVAGNTDTQYF
TRBJ1-2 . TRBV24-1 many TGTGCCACCAGTGATTTAGATTCCGGCTATGGCTACACCTTC CATSDLDSGYGYTF
TRBJ2-1 . TRBV24-1 many TGTGCCACCAGTCCGTCAGCCGTACCTAGGGATGAGCAGTTCTTC CATSPSAVPRDEQFF
TRBJ2-7 . TRBV18 many TGTGCCAGCTCCCCCACAACGGGCTACGAGCAGTACTTC CASSPTTGYEQYF
TRBJ2-5 TRBD2 TRBV5-6 many TGTGCCAGCAGCGGTATTAGCGGGATTAGAGAGACCCAGTACTTC CASSGISGIRETQYF
TRBJ2-2 TRBD2 TRBV28 few TGTGCCAGCAGTTTAGGGACTAGCGGGAACACCGGGGAGCTGTTTTTT CASSLGTSGNTGELFF
TRBJ2-1 . TRBV20-1 many TGCAGTGCTAGAGAGTCGGCGGGAATCTACAATGAGCAGTTCTTC CSARESAGIYNEQFF
TRBJ2-5 . TRBV5-8 many TGTGCCAGCAGCTTGGCCCACGCGACCCAGTACTTC CASSLAHATQYF
TRBJ1-6 . TRBV7-2 medium-sized TGTGCCAGCCTACAGTATTCCCTGTATAATTCACCCCTCCACTTT CASLQYSLYNSPLHF
TRBJ2-2 TRBD1 TRBV15 . TGTGCCACCAGCATACCACAGGGGGCCAGGACCGGGGAGCTGTCTTTT CATSIPQGARTGELSF
TRBJ2-5 TRBD2 TRBV7-9 many TGTGCCAGCAGCTTAGAGGCTAGCGGGGTCGAGACCCAGTACTTC CASSLEASGVETQYF
TRBJ1-6 . TRBV3-1 few TGTGCCAGCAGCCAGGGGGATTCACCCCTCCACTTT CASSQGDSPLHF
TRBJ2-4 . TRBV7-9 . TGTGCCAGCAGCTTAGCGCGGACCACTAAAAACATTCAGCACTTC CASSLARTTKNIQHF
TRBJ2-3 . TRBV30 . TGTGCCTGCAGGGGGGAGTATAATTCAGATACGCAGTATTTT CACRGEYNSDTQYF
TRBJ1-4 . TRBV6-1 many TGTGCCAGCAGTGAAATCGGGGCAGCGGCTAAACTGTTTTTT CASSEIGAAAKLFF
TRBJ2-5 TRBD2 TRBV11-2 many TGTGCCAGCAGCCGAATAGCGGGCCTGGGGGAGACCCAGTACTTC CASSRIAGLGETQYF
TRBJ1-2 . TRBV4-1 . TGCGCCAGCAGCCAGCTAGCGGGGGACTATGGCTACACCTTC CASSQLAGDYGYTF
TRBJ1-2 TRBD1 TRBV20-1 many TGCAGTGCTAGTCGACAGGGATACTATGGCTACACCTTC CSASRQGYYGYTF
TRBJ1-5 . TRBV5-8 many TGTGCCAGCAGCCCCTCCCTTGGCCTACAAAATCAGCCCCAGCATTTT CASSPSLGLQNQPQHF
TRBJ1-2 TRBD1 TRBV9 few TGTGCCAGCACCCTGGGGGACAGCAGTTTCGGAGGCTACACCTTC CASTLGDSSFGGYTF
TRBJ1-2 TRBD1 TRBV7-2 many TGTGCCAGCAGCTTAATGACAGGGCCTGATGGCTACACCTTC CASSLMTGPDGYTF
TRBJ2-3 . TRBV5-1 many TGCGCCAGCAGCTTGAGTCTCGGGGGCCGATCGGATACGCAGTATTTT CASSLSLGGRSDTQYF
TRBJ2-5 . TRBV9 many TGTGCCAGCAGCGTTGGGTCTGGAGGGCTTACCCAGTACTTC CASSVGSGGLTQYF
TRBJ1-6 TRBD1 TRBV11-3 many TGTGCCAGCAGCTCTGACAGGGACTTACTTAATTCACCCCTCCACTTT CASSSDRDLLNSPLHF
TRBJ2-3 TRBD2 TRBV20-1 many TGCAGTGCTAGATTGACTAGCGGGAGATCGAGGGTATATACGCAGTATTTT CSARLTSGRSRVYTQYF
TRBJ2-3 . TRBV6-5 many TGTGCCACCTACCGCAGGGGTTCATCCGCAGATACGCAGTATTTT CATYRRGSSADTQYF
TRBJ2-1 . TRBV28 . TGTGCCAGCAGTTTAATGGCGGGACGGATTTACAATGAGCAGTTCTTC CASSLMAGRIYNEQFF
TRBJ1-3 TRBD1 TRBV11-2 many TGTGCCAGCAGCATGCAGGGGGCCCTTCTCGACAGCTCTGGAAACACCATATATTTT CASSMQGALLDSSGNTIYF
TRBJ1-5 . TRBV2 many TGTGCCAGCAGTGAAGACGGGAGCAGAAATCAGCCCCAGCATTTT CASSEDGSRNQPQHF
TRBJ2-2 TRBD2 TRBV4-2 many TGTGCCAGCAGCCAGGGGACTAGCGGGGGCCGAGGGTCCGGGGAGCTGTTTTTT CASSQGTSGGRGSGELFF
TRBJ2-1 TRBD1 TRBV9 . TGTGCCAGCAGCGTTGCCGGGACAGCATACAATGAGCCGTTCTTC CASSVAGTAYNEPFF
TRBJ2-3 . TRBV10-3 few TGTGCCATCAGTGATTCACAAGGAACTGGCATAGAAGATACGCAGTATTTT CAISDSQGTGIEDTQYF
TRBJ1-6 . TRBV5-1 many TGCGCCAGCAGCTTGGGTGGTTCCAGGAGCTCCTATAATTCACCCCTCCACTTT CASSLGGSRSSYNSPLHF
TRBJ2-5 TRBD1 TRBV9 . TGTGCCAGCAGTCCTATCAAACAGGGGGCTGGAGAGACCCAGTACTTC CASSPIKQGAGETQYF
TRBJ2-5 TRBD2 TRBV20-1 many TGCAGTGCTACCAGAACTAGCGCCGCCGATGAGACCCAGTACTTC CSATRTSAADETQYF
TRBJ2-1 . TRBV11-2 many TGTGCCAGCAGGCTAGCGACTAGCTCCTACAATGAGCAGTTCTTC CASRLATSSYNEQFF
TRBJ2-1 . TRBV6-1 . TGTGCCAGCAGTGGGGCCTTCAGTGAGCAGTTCTTC CASSGAFSEQFF
TRBJ1-5 . TRBV27 many TGTGCCAGCAGTTTAAGGGGTCAGCCCCAGCATTTT CASSLRGQPQHF
TRBJ2-7 . TRBV11-2 many TGTGCCAGCAGCTTAGGGGGGGGCTCCAGCTCCTACGAGCAGTACTTC CASSLGGGSSSYEQYF
TRBJ1-5 . TRBV7-2 many TGTGCCAGCAGCTGGTGGGGCGCTTATCAGCCCCAGCATTTT CASSWWGAYQPQHF
TRBJ1-4 . TRBV18 . TGTGCCAGCTCTCAATATTCCCGGGAGCGGAGTGGCGAAAAACTGTTTTTT CASSQYSRERSGEKLFF
TRBJ2-7 . TRBV15 many TGTGCCACCAGCAGAGATAGCGCGTCCTACGAGCAGTACTTC CATSRDSASYEQYF
TRBJ1-2 . TRBV4-1 many TGCGCCAGCGTTCGAGGGCCACCTAACTATGGCTACACCTTC CASVRGPPNYGYTF
TRBJ1-1 . TRBV11-2 few TGTGCCAGCAGCTTTAACTCGATGACAGAAGCTTTCTTT CASSFNSMTEAFF
TRBJ1-1 . TRBV20-1 few TGCAGTGCAAATAGACAGTATTTCACTGAAGCTTTCTTT CSANRQYFTEAFF
TRBJ2-1 TRBD2 TRBV11-2 many TGTGCCAGCAGCTTATCGGGACTAGCGGACATCACGCTTCACAATGAGCAGTTCTTC CASSLSGLADITLHNEQFF
TRBJ1-4 TRBD1 TRBV5-1 many TGCGCCAGCAGCTTGCAGGGGGCGAGTGAAAAACTGTTTTTT CASSLQGASEKLFF